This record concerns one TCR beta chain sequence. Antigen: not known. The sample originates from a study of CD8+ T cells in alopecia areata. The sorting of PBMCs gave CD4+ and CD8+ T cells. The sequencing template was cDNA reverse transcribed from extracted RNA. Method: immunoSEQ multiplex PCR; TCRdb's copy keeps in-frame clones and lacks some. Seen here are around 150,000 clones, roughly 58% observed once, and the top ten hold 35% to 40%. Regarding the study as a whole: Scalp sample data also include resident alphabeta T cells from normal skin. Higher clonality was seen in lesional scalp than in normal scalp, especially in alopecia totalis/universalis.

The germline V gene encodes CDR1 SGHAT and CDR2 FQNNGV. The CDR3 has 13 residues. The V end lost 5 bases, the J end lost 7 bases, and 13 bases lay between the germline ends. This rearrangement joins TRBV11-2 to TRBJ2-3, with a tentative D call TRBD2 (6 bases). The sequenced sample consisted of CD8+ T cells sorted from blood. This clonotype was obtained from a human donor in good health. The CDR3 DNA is TGTGCCAGCAGCGGAGGGACTGCAAATACGCAGTATTTT. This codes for CASSGGTANTQYF.